This T cell receptor (beta chain) was sequenced in a study of chemoradiotherapy in HPV16-positive cancers. Study as a whole: Functional T-cell assays on two HPV16-positive patients' cells defined candidate HPV-specific clones and common TCR motifs.

Study results and limitations: In HPV16-positive patients, HPV-responsive T-cell expansion tracked better recurrence-free survival.

Samples were taken several times over chemoradiotherapy. With regard to this clone: Its cognate antigen is unknown.

Using immunoSEQ multiplex PCR, the repertoire was profiled, and TCRdb retains in-frame clones only, with some absent. Here the sample spans approximately 4,000 clones, 91% being singletons. The CDR3 loop spans 20 amino acids. CDR1 is LNHDA and CDR2 is SQIVND in the germline V gene (reference sequence). The ends were cut back, 2 bases at V and 0 bases at J, with 23 bases in the middle. Sequenced here: tumor tissue, sampled from a patient who underwent chemoradiotherapy. This rearrangement joins TRBV19 to TRBJ1-5; tentatively, D is TRBD1 (6 bases). The receptor was isolated from a human donor with HPV-associated anogenital cancer. CDR3 loop: CASSIIGTHQRIDSNQPQHF. The CDR3 nucleotides read TGTGCCAGTAGTATAATCGGGACACACCAGAGAATAGATAGCAATCAGCCCCAGCATTTT.